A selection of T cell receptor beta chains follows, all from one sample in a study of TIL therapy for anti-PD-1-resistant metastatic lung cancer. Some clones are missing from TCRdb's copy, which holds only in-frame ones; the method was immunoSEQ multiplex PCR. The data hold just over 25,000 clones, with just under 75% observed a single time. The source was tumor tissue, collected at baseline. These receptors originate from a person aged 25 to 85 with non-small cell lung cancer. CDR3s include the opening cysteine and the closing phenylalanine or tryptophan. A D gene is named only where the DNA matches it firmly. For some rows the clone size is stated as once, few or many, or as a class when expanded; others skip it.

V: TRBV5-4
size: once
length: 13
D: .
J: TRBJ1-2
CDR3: CASSREGVYGYTF
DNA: TGTGCCAGCAGCCGAGAAGGGGTGTATGGCTACACCTTC

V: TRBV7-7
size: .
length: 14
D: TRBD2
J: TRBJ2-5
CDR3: CASSRGGDGETQYF
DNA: TGTGCCAGCAGTCGCGGGGGGGACGGGGAGACCCAGTACTTC

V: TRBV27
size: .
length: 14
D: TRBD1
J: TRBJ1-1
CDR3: CASSWGQGGPEAFF
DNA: TGTGCCAGCAGTTGGGGGCAGGGGGGGCCTGAAGCTTTCTTT

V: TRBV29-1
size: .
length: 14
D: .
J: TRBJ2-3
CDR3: CSVVKAGSTDTQYF
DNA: TGCAGCGTTGTAAAGGCAGGGAGCACAGATACGCAGTATTTT

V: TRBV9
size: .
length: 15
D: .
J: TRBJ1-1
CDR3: CASSGAGSANTEAFF
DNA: TGTGCCAGCAGCGGAGCAGGCTCGGCGAACACTGAAGCTTTCTTT

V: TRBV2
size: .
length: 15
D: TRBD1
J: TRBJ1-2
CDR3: CASSAGTGTDYGYTF
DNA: TGTGCCAGCAGTGCAGGGACAGGGACTGACTATGGCTACACCTTC

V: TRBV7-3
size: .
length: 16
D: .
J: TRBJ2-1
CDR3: CASSLVGPSSYNEQFF
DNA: TGTGCCAGCAGCTTAGTAGGGCCGAGCTCCTACAATGAGCAGTTCTTC

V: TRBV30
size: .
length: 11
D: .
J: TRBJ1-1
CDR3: CAWSLNTEAFF
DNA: TGTGCCTGGAGTTTGAACACTGAAGCTTTCTTT

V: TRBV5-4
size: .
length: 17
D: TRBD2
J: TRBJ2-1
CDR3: CASSFGTSGVGYNEQFF
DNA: TGTGCCAGCAGCTTCGGGACTAGCGGGGTAGGCTACAATGAGCAGTTCTTC

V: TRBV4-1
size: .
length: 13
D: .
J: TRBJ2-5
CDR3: CASSQGLEETQYF
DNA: TGCGCCAGCAGCCAAGGACTGGAAGAGACCCAGTACTTC

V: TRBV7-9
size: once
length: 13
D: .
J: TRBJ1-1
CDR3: CASSLQTGSEAFF
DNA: TGTGCCAGCAGCCTACAGACAGGTTCTGAAGCTTTCTTT

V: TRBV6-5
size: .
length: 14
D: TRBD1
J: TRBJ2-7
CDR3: CASSYTTGENEQYF
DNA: TGTGCCAGCAGTTACACGACAGGGGAAAACGAGCAGTACTTC

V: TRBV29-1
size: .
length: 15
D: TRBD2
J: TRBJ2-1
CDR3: CSVEGKRGPYNEQFF
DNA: TGCAGCGTTGAAGGGAAGCGGGGGCCGTACAATGAGCAGTTCTTC

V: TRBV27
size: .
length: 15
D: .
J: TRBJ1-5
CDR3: CASSFEGGSNQPQHF
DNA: TGTGCCAGCAGTTTCGAGGGGGGCAGCAATCAGCCCCAGCATTTT

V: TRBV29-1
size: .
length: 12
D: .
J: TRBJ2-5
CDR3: CSVVSYQETQYF
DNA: TGCAGCGTTGTGTCGTACCAAGAGACCCAGTACTTC

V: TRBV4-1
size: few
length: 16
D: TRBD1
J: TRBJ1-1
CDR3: CASSRDPGQGFTEAFF
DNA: TGCGCCAGCAGCCGAGACCCGGGACAGGGCTTCACTGAAGCTTTCTTT

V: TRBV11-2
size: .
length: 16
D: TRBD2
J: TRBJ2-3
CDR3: CASSPRLAGSTDTQYF
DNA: TGTGCCAGCAGCCCCCGACTAGCGGGGAGCACAGATACGCAGTATTTT

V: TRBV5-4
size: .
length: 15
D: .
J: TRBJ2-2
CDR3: CASSLSRSQTGELFF
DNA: TGTGCCAGCAGCTTGTCGCGTTCGCAGACCGGGGAGCTGTTTTTT

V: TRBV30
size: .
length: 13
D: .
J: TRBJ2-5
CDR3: CAWSEGIWETQYF
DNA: TGTGCCTGGAGTGAGGGGATTTGGGAGACCCAGTACTTC

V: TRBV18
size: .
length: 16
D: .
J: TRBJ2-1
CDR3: CASSPLITAPYNEQFF
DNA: TGTGCCAGCTCACCATTAATTACCGCACCCTACAATGAGCAGTTCTTC

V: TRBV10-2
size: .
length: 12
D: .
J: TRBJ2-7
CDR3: CASSSLSREQYF
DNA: TGCGCCAGCAGTTCTTTAAGCCGCGAGCAGTACTTC

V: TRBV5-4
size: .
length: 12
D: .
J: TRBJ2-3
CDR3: CASSTFTDTQYF
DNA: TGTGCCAGCAGCACCTTCACAGATACGCAGTATTTT

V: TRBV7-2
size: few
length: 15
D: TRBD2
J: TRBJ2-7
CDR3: CASSHPGPGGYEQYF
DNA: TGTGCCAGCAGCCATCCGGGACCGGGAGGATACGAGCAGTACTTC

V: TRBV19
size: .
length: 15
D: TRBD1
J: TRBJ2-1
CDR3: CASRPGQGLRNEQFF
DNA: TGTGCCAGTAGGCCCGGACAGGGTTTGCGGAATGAGCAGTTCTTC

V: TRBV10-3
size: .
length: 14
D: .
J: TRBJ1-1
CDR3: CAISATGGRAEAFF
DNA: TGTGCCATCAGTGCCACGGGGGGTCGGGCTGAAGCTTTCTTT

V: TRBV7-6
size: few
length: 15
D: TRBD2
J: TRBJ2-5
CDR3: CASSLEREGGKTQYF
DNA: TGTGCCAGCAGCTTAGAAAGGGAGGGTGGCAAGACCCAGTACTTC

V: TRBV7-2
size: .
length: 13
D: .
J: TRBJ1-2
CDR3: CASSFGRSYGYTF
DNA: TGTGCCAGCAGCTTCGGGAGGAGCTATGGCTACACCTTC